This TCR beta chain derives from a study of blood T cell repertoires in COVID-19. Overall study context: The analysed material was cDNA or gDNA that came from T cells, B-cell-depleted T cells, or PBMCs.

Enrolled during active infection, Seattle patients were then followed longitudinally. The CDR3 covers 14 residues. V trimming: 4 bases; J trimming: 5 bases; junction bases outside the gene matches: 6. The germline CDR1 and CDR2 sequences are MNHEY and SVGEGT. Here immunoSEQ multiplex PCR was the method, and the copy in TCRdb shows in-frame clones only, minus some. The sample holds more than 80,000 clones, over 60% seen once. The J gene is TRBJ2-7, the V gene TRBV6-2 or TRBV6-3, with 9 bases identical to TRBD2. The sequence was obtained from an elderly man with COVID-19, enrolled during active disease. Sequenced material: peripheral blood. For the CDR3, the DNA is TGTGCCAGCAGTTTGCGGGAGGGATATGACGAGCAGTACTTC. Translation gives CASSLREGYDEQYF.